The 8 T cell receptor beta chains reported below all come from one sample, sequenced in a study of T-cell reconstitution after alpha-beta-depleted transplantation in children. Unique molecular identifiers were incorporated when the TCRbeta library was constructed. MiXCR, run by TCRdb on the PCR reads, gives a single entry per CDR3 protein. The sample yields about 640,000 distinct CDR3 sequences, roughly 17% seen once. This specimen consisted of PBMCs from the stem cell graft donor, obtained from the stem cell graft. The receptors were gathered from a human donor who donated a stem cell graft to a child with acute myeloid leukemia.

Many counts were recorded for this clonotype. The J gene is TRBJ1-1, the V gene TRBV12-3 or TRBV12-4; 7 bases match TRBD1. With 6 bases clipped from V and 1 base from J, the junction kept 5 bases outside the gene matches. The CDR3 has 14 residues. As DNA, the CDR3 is TGTGCCAGCAGGCTAGGGGGCGGGAACACTGAAGCTTTCTTT. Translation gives CASRLGGGNTEAFF.

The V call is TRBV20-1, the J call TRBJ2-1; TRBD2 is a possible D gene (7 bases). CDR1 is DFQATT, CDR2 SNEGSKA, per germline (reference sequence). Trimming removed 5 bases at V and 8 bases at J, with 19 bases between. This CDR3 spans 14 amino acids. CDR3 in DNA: TGCAGTGCTGGGGGGGGGCGAGGAGCCTATGAGCAGTTCTTC. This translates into CSAGGGRGAYEQFF.

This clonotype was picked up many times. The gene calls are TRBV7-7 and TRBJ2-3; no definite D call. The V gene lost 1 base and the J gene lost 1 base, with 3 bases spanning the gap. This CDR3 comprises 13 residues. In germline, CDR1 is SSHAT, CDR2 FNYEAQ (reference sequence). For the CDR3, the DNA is TGTGCCAGCAGCTTAGACCGCACAGATACGCAGTATTTT. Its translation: CASSLDRTDTQYF. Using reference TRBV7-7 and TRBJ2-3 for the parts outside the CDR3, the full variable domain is GAGVSQSPRYKVTKRGQDVTLRCDPISSHATLYWYQQALGQGPEFLTYFNYEAQPDKSGLPSDRFSAERPEGSISTLTIQRTEQRDSAMYRCASSLDRTDTQYFGPGTRLTVL.

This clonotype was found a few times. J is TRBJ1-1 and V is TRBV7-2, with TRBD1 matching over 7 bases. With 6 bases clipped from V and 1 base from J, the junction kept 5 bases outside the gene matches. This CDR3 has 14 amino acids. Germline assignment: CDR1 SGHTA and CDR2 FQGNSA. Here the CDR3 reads CASRLQGRNTEAFF. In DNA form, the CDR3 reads TGTGCCAGCAGACTACAGGGGCGGAACACTGAAGCTTTCTTT.

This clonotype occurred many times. The CDR3 protein is CSARDVEKLFF. The CDR3, as DNA: TGCAGTGCTAGAGACGTTGAAAAACTGTTTTTT. J is TRBJ1-4 and V is TRBV20-1; no clear D gene. V was shortened by 0 bases and J by 7 bases, with 3 bases between the two germline ends. Germline assignment: CDR1 DFQATT and CDR2 SNEGSKA (reference sequence). This CDR3 has 11 amino acids.

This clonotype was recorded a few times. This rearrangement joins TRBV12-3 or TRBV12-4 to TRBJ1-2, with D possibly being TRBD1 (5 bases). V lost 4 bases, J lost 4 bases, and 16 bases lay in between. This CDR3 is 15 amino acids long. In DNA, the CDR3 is TGTGCCAGCAGTTCGATTCCGGGACGTGGCTATGGCTACACCTTC. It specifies CASSSIPGRGYGYTF.

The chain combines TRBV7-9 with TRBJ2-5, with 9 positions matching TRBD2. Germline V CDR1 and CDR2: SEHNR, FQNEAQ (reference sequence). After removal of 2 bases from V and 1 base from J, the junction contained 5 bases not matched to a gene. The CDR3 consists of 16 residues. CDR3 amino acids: CASSLRGGEGQETQYF. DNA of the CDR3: TGTGCCAGCAGCTTACGCGGGGGGGAAGGCCAAGAGACCCAGTACTTC.

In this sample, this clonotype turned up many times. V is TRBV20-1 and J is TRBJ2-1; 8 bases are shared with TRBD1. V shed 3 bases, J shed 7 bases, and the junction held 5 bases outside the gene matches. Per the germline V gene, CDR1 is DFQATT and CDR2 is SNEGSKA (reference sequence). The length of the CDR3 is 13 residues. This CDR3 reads CSARSDRGNEQFF. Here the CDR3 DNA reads TGCAGTGCTAGGTCAGACAGGGGAAATGAGCAGTTCTTC.